These 18 T cell receptor beta chains were all obtained from the same sample, sequenced in a study of T-cell memory formation after mild COVID-19. TCRdb passed the 5' RACE reads through MiXCR, listing each CDR3 protein once. Of around 340,000 distinct CDR3 sequences in the sample, less than 20% were seen once. Source material: PBMCs or a T cell subset sorted from them (not recorded which). The receptors shown here come from a man younger than 30 who had mild COVID-19 (a few samples of this study predate the infection). Cell type and time point are not known.

This chain uses TRBV6-2 or TRBV6-3 with TRBJ2-2; 10 nucleotides line up with TRBD1. Germline loops: CDR1 MNHEY, CDR2 SVGEGT. V was pared by 5 bases and J by 5 bases, with 11 bases of the junction left unmatched. The CDR3 contains 17 residues. The DNA of the CDR3 is TGTGCCAGCAGTCCCGGGACAGGGGCCATTAGGACCGGGGAGCTGTTTTTT. Translated: CASSPGTGAIRTGELFF.

This chain joins TRBV12-5 and TRBJ1-2; 9 bases agree with TRBD1. Germline V gene data show CDR1 as LGHNT and CDR2 as FRNRAP. V lost 1 base and J lost 4; bases outside the gene matches: 7. The CDR3 is 16 residues long. CDR3 residues: CASGLGGQGRSYGYTF. DNA for the CDR3: TGTGCTAGTGGTTTGGGGGGACAGGGCCGCTCCTATGGCTACACCTTC.

CDR3 protein: CASSYDRRTEAFF. The CDR3 coding sequence is TGTGCCAGCAGTTACGACCGACGCACTGAAGCTTTCTTT. This rearrangement joins TRBV6-5 to TRBJ1-1; no reliable D call. Looked up from germline, CDR1 is MNHEY and CDR2 is SVGAGI. The CDR3 covers 13 residues. V dropped 2 bases and J dropped 4 bases, with 8 bases sitting between them.

The chain employs TRBV12-3 or TRBV12-4 and TRBJ2-7; TRBD1 might be the D (6 bases). Trimming left V 1 base short and J 6 bases short, with 13 bases between. The CDR3 consists of 14 residues. The CDR3 spells CASSLGGGSFEQYF. DNA of the CDR3: TGTGCCAGCAGTTTAGGAGGGGGATCGTTCGAGCAGTACTTC.

The CDR3 nucleotides are TGTGCCAGCTTATTCGGGCAGGGCTACGAGCAGTACTTC. Translating gives CASLFGQGYEQYF. The chain employs TRBV6-6 and TRBJ2-7; weak D call: TRBD1 (5 bases). The CDR3 extends over 13 amino acids. Between the trimmed V and J ends, which lost 8 bases and 3 bases, there was a span of 14 bases. Germline V gene data show CDR1 as MNHNY and CDR2 as SVGAGI (reference sequence).

This clonotype was seen many times. The chain couples TRBV4-2 to TRBJ2-5, with 10 positions matching TRBD2. Germline V gene data show CDR1 as LGHNA and CDR2 as YNFKEQ. There are 15 residues in the CDR3. V shed 4 bases and J 2 bases; nucleotides not matched to a gene: 4. CDR3 in DNA: TGTGCCAGCAGCCCTGTAGCGGGGGGACAAGAGACCCAGTACTTC. It codes for CASSPVAGGQETQYF.

This clonotype was counted only a few times. The chain joins TRBV6-2 or TRBV6-3 to TRBJ1-1; D is undetermined. The CDR3 covers 16 residues. Germline assignment: CDR1 MNHEY and CDR2 SVGEGT. Trimming cost V 5 bases and J 1 base, with 17 bases left between them. DNA for the CDR3: TGTGCCAGCAGTCAACTAGGTCGGTCCGGGAACACTGAAGCTTTCTTT. Its protein product is CASSQLGRSGNTEAFF.

This clonotype was counted a few times. The J gene is TRBJ1-1, the V gene TRBV7-9; D might be TRBD1 (6 bases). The CDR3 consists of 15 residues. The germline gives CDR1 SEHNR, CDR2 FQNEAQ (reference sequence). Trimming pared 4 bases from V and 6 bases from J, leaving 18 bases between. Written as DNA, the CDR3 is TGTGCCAGCAGCTCCGGGTGGGGGGGCTTCGCTGAAGCTTTCTTT. It encodes CASSSGWGGFAEAFF.

This clonotype appeared many times. This chain links TRBV24-1 with TRBJ2-2, with D possibly called TRBD1 or TRBD2 (5 bases each). CDR3 length: 17 amino acids. Trimming stripped 3 bases from V and 4 bases from J, with 17 bases between. In germline, CDR1 is KGHDR, CDR2 SFDVKD. CDR3 DNA: TGTGCCACCAGTGATACATTTTACGCAGGGAGCACCGGGGAGCTGTTTTTT. It encodes CATSDTFYAGSTGELFF.

The rearrangement uses TRBV6-5 and TRBJ2-1; either TRBD1 or TRBD2 may supply D (5 bases each). Per the germline V gene, CDR1 is MNHEY and CDR2 is SVGAGI. Between the trimmed V and J ends, which lost 6 bases and 0 bases, there was a span of 15 bases. The CDR3 loop spans 16 amino acids. CDR3: CASRKTGRPSYNEQFF. The CDR3 coding sequence is TGTGCCAGCAGAAAAACGGGACGTCCCTCCTACAATGAGCAGTTCTTC.

This clonotype has at least ten counts. This chain links TRBV3-1 with TRBJ2-3; 8 bases fit TRBD2. This CDR3 contains 20 residues. With 0 bases clipped from V and 0 bases from J, the junction kept 14 bases outside the gene matches. Looked up from germline, CDR1 is LGHDT and CDR2 is YNNKEL (reference sequence). The CDR3 is CASSQDLYAGGIASTDTQYF. The CDR3 nucleotides read TGTGCCAGCAGCCAAGATCTTTACGCGGGGGGCATAGCTAGCACAGATACGCAGTATTTT.

This rearrangement joins TRBV10-3 to TRBJ1-1; TRBD1 matches at 8 bases. The CDR3 sequence is 11 residues long. Germline V gene data show CDR1 as ENHRY and CDR2 as SYGVKD. The J segment lost 9 bases and the V segment lost 10 bases, leaving 7 bases of the junction unmatched. The CDR3 bases are TGTGCCACCCAGACAGGGGAAAAAGCTTTCTTT. It yields the protein CATQTGEKAFF.

This clonotype was detected many times. V usage is TRBV12-3 or TRBV12-4 and J usage is TRBJ2-3; tentatively, D is TRBD1 (6 bases). With 4 bases removed from V and 8 bases from J, the gap between germline ends came to 22 bases. CDR3 length: 16 amino acids. CDR3 amino acids: CASSSPGHRGVGTQYF. The CDR3 coding sequence is TGTGCCAGCAGTTCTCCGGGACATAGAGGCGTTGGTACGCAGTATTTT.

This clonotype was seen only a few times. The chain has TRBV12-3 or TRBV12-4 and TRBJ2-1; D is perhaps TRBD2 (6 bases). The CDR3 loop spans 15 amino acids. Deletions cut 6 bases from V and 5 bases from J, with 17 bases between. This chain's CDR3 is CASSYPGEGDNEQFF. For the CDR3, the DNA is TGTGCCAGCAGCTACCCGGGGGAAGGGGACAATGAGCAGTTCTTC.

This clonotype was picked up one time. The V gene is TRBV2, the J gene TRBJ1-5; TRBD1 matches 7 bases. The CDR3 covers 13 residues. Trimming took 9 bases from V and 4 from J; bases not matched to a gene: 6. Germline CDR1 and CDR2: SNHLY and FYNNEI. This CDR3 reads CASFRDRNQPQHF. The CDR3 coding sequence is TGTGCCAGTTTCCGGGACAGAAATCAGCCCCAGCATTTT.

The sample holds many counts of this clonotype. This chain uses TRBV6-6 with TRBJ2-3, with D unresolved. The length of the CDR3 is 14 residues. V was trimmed by 2 bases and J by 2 bases, leaving 8 bases between them. Germline CDR1 MNHNY, CDR2 SVGAGI (reference sequence). The CDR3 DNA reads TGTGCCAGCAGTTACCCCACTCCCACAGATACGCAGTATTTT. Translating gives CASSYPTPTDTQYF.

There are many counts of this clonotype. The rearrangement uses TRBV29-1 and TRBJ1-1, with D unclear. Trimming shortened V by 6 bases and J by 7 bases, and 18 bases separated the two germline ends. The V gene's germline CDR1 is SQVTM and CDR2 ANQGSEA. The CDR3 is 13 residues long. The CDR3 nucleotides read TGCAGCGTGCAAAATCGAGGCTGGGATGAAGCTTTCTTT. As protein: CSVQNRGWDEAFF.

The chain is built from TRBV27 and TRBJ2-7, with unresolved D. The ends were cut back, 8 bases at V and 7 bases at J, with 9 bases in the middle. The CDR3 totals 10 residues. The germline gives CDR1 MNHEY, CDR2 SMNVEV (reference sequence). The CDR3 DNA sequence: TGTGCCAGCCCCCGAGGAGAGCAGTACGTC. It codes for CASPRGEQYV.